This T cell receptor (beta chain) was captured in a study of circulating CD8 cells and anti-PD-1 response in melanoma. Study summary: Treatment was intravenous nivolumab at 3 mg/kg every 2 weeks. Study outcomes and limitations: PD-1 and DPOS subsets showed similar, higher clonality than DNEG. Clonotype sharing was highest between DPOS and TIGIT subsets. Only baseline and M1 samples entered the published repertoire comparisons.

This clonotype ranks as large. Its antigen is unidentified. Each library started from 15 ng of total RNA using the QIAseq Immune Repertoire TCR panel. TCRdb called the reads again in MiXCR, with one record for every CDR3 protein. Of under 500 distinct CDR3 sequences in the sample, around 13% were seen once. With 8 bases removed from V and 6 bases from J, the gap between germline ends came to 19 bases. Looked up from germline, CDR1 is SNHLY and CDR2 is FYNNEI. This CDR3 is 14 amino acids long. Four subsets defined by PD-1 and/or TIGIT were sorted from live CD3+CD8+TCRalphabeta+ cells. This TCR was sampled from a human donor with melanoma. Here the sequenced sample was CD8+ T cells from PBMCs, taken at baseline or after one month of anti-PD-1 therapy (not recorded which). This chain joins TRBV2 and TRBJ1-2; perhaps TRBD1 as D (5 bases). CDR3 sequence reads: CASQRAGRTDGYTF. In nucleotides, the CDR3 is TGTGCCAGCCAGAGAGCAGGGCGTACGGATGGCTACACCTTC.